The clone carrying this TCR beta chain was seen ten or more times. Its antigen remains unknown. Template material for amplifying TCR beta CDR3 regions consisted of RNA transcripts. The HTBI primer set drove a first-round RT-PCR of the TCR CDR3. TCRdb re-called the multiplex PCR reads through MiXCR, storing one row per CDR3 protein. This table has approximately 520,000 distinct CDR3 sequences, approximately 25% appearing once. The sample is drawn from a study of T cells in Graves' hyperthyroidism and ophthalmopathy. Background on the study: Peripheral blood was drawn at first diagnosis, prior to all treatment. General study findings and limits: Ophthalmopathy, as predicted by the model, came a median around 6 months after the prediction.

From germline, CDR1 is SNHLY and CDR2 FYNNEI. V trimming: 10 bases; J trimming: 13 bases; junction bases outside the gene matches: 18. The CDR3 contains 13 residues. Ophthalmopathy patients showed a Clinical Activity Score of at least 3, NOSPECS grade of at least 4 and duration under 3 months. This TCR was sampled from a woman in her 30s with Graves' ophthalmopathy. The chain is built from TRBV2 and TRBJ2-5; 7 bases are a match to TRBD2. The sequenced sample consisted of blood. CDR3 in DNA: TGTGCCACCGAACTAGTCGGGGAGGGGCTAGTGTACTTC. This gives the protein CATELVGEGLVYF. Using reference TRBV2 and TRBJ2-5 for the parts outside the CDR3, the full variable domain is EPEVTQTPSHQVTQMGQEVILRCVPISNHLYFYWYRQILGQKVEFLVSFYNNEISEKSEIFDDQFSVERPDGSNFTLKIRSTKLEDSAMYFCATELVGEGLVYFGPGTRLLVL.